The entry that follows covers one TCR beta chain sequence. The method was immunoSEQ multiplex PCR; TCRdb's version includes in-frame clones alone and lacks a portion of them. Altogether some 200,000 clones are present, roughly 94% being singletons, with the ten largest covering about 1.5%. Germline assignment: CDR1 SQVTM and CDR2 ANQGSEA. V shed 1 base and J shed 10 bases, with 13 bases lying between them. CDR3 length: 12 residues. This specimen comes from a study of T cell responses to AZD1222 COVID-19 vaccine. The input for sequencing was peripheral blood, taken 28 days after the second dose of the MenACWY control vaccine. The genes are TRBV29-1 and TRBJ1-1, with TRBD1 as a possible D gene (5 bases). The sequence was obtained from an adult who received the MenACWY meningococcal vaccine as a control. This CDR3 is CSVEGDGGRAFF. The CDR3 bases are TGCAGCGTTGAAGGGGATGGGGGTAGAGCTTTCTTT.